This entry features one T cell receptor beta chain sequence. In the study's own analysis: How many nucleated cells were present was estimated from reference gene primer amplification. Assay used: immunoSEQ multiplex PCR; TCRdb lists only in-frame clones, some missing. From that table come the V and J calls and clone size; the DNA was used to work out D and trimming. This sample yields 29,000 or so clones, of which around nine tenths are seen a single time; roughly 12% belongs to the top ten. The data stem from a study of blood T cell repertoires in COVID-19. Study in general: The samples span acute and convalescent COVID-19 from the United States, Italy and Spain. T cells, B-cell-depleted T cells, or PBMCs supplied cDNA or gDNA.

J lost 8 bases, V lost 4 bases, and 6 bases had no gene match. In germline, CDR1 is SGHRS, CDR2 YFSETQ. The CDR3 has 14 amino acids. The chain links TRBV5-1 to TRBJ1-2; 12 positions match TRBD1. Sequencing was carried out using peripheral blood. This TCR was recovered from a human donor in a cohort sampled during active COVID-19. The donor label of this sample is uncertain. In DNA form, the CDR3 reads TGCGCCAGCAGCCAGGGACAGGGGGCGTGGGGCTACACCTTC. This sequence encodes CASSQGQGAWGYTF.